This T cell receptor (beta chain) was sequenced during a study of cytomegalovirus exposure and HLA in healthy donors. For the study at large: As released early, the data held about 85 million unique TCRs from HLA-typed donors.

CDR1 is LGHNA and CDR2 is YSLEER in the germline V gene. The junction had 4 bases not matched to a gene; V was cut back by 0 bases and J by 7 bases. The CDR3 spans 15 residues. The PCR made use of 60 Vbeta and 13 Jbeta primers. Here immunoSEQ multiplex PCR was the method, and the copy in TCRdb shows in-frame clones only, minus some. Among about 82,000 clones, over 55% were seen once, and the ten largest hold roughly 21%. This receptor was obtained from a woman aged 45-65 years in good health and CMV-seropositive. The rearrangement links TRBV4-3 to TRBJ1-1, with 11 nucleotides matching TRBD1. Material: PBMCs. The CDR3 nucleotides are TGCGCCAGCAGCCAAGAAAGGGACAGGGGGAGTGAAGCTTTCTTT. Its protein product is CASSQERDRGSEAFF.